A single T cell receptor beta chain is shown here with its context. The data are from a study of shared clonotypes between healthy human individuals. The CDR3 sequence is 13 residues long. Germline assignment: CDR1 SGHAT and CDR2 FQNNGV. V was cut by 5 bases and J by 4 bases, with 11 bases left in between. The authors ran the assay at deep level. Profiling relied on immunoSEQ multiplex PCR, and the TCRdb table lists in-frame clones only, not all of them. The data show about 2.5 million clones, 80% to 95% seen once. The sequenced material came from naive CD4+ T cells from PBMCs. The subset was: CD45RA+ positively selected. The gene calls are TRBV11-2 and TRBJ2-5; D might be TRBD1 (6 bases). This receptor was obtained from a man between 18 and 29 years old in good health. Some clones in this sample may be carry-over from other donors' samples. CDR3 protein: CASSEGQLETQYF. The CDR3 DNA sequence: TGTGCCAGCAGCGAAGGACAGCTAGAGACCCAGTACTTC.